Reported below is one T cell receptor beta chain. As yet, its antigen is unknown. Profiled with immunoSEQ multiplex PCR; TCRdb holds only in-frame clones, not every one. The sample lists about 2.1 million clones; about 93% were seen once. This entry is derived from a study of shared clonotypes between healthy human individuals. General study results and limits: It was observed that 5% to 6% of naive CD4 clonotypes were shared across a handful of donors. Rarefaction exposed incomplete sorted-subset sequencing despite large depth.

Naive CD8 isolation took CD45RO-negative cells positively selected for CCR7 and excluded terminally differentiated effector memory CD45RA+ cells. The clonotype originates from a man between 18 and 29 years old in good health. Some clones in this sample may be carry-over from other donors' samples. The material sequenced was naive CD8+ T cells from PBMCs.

CDR3: CASSSTLERSYNEQFF. The CDR3 nucleotides are TGTGCCAGCAGCTCCACCCTAGAGAGGTCCTACAATGAGCAGTTCTTC. J is TRBJ2-1 and V is TRBV27; D gene uncertain. Per germline, CDR1 MNHEY and CDR2 SMNVEV (reference sequence). The V and J ends lost 6 bases and 1 base respectively, with 16 bases between them. The CDR3 extends over 16 amino acids.